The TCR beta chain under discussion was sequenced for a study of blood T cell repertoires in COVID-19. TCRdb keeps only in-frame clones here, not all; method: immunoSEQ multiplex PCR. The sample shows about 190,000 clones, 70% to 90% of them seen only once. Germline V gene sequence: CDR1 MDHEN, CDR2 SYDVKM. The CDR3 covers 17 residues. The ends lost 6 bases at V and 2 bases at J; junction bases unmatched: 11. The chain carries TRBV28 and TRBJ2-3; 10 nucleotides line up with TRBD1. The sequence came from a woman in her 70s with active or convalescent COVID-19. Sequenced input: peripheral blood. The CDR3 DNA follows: TGTGCCAGCAGCCCAATCGGGACAGGGGACTTCACAGATACGCAGTATTTT. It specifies CASSPIGTGDFTDTQYF.